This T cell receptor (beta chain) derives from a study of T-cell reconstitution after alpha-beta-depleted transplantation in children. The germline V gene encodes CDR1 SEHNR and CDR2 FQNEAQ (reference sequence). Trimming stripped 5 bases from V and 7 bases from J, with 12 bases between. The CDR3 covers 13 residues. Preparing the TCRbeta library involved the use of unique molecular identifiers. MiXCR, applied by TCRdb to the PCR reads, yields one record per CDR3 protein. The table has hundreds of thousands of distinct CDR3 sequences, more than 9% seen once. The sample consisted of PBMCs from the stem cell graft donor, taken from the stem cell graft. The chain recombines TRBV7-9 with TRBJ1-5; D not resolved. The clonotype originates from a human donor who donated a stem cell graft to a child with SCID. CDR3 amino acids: CASSQPGRQPQHF. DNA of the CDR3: TGTGCCAGCAGCCAACCCGGGAGACAGCCCCAGCATTTT.